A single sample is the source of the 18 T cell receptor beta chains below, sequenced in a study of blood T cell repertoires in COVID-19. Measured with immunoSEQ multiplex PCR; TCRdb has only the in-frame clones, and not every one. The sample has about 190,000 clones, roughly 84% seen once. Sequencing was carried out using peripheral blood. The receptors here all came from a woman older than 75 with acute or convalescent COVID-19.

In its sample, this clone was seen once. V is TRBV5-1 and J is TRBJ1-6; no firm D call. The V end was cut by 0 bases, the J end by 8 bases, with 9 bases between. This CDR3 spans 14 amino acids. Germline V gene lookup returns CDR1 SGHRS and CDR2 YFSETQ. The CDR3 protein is CASSLDYVDSPLHF. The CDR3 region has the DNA TGCGCCAGCAGCTTGGACTATGTAGATTCACCCCTCCACTTT.

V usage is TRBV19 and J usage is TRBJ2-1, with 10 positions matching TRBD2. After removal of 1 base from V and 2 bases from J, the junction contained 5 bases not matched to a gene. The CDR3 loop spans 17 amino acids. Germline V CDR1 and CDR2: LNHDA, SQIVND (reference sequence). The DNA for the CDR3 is TGTGCCAGTAGTATAGGGACTCTAGCGGGAGCCTACAATGAGCAGTTCTTC. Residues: CASSIGTLAGAYNEQFF.

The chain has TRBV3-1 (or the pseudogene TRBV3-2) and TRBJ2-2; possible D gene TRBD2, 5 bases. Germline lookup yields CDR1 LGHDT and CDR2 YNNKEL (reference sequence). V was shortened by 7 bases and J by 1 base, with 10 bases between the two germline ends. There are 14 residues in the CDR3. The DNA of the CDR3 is TGTGCCAGCACCCCGAGGGAGAACACCGGGGAGCTGTTTTTT. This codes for CASTPRENTGELFF.

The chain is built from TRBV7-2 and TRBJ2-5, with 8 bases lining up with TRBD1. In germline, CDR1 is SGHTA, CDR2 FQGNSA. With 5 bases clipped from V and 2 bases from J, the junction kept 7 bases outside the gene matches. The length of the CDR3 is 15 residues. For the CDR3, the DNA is TGTGCCAGCAGCCGCGGGACAGGTAGACAAGAGACCCAGTACTTC. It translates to CASSRGTGRQETQYF.

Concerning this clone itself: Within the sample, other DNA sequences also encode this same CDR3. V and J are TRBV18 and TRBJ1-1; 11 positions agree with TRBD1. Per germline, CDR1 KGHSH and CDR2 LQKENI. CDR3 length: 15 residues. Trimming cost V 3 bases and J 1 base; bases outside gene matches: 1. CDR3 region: CASSPGTGGNTEAFF. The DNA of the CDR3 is TGTGCCAGCTCACCGGGGACAGGGGGGAACACTGAAGCTTTCTTT.

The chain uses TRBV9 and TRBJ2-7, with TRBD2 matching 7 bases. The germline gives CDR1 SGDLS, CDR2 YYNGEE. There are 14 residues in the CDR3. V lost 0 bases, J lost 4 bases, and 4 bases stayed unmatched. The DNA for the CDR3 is TGTGCCAGCAGCGTAGGGCTAGCGGATTACGAGCAGTACTTC. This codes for CASSVGLADYEQYF.

CDR3 DNA sequence: TGCGCCAGCAGAGACTACACCGGGGAGCTGTTTTTT. Residues: CASRDYTGELFF. The chain links TRBV5-1 to TRBJ2-2, with no clear D. The CDR3 spans 12 residues. Trimming stripped 5 bases from V and 3 bases from J, with 5 bases between. Germline V gives CDR1 SGHRS, CDR2 YFSETQ.

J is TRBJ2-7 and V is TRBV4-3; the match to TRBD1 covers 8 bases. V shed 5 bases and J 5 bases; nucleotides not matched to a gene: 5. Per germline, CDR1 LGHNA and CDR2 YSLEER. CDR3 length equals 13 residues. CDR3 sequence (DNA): TGCGCCAGCAGCGTTCGGACAGGGAACGAGCAGTACTTC. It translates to CASSVRTGNEQYF.

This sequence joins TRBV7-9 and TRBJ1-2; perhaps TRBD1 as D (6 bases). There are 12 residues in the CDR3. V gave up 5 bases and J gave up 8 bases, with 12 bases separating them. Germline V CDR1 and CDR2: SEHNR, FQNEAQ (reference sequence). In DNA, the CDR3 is TGTGCCAGCAGCCAGCAGGGGAGCGGCTACACCTTC. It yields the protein CASSQQGSGYTF.

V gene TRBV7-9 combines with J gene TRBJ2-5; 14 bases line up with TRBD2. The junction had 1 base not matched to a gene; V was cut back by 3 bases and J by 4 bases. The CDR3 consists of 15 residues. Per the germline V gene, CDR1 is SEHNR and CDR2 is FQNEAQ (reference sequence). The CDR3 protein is CASSFGLAGGETQYF. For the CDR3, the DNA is TGTGCCAGCAGCTTTGGACTAGCGGGAGGAGAGACCCAGTACTTC.

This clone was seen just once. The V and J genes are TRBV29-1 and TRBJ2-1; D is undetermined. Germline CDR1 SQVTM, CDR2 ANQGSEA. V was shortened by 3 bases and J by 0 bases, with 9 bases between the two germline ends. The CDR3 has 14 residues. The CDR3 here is CSVEITGSYNEQFF. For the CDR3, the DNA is TGCAGCGTTGAGATTACGGGCTCCTACAATGAGCAGTTCTTC.

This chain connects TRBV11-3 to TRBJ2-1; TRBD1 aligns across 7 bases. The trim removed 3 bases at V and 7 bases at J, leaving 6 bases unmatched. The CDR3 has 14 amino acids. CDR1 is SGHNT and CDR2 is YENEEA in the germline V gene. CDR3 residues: CASSFGTQGNEQFF. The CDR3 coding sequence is TGTGCCAGCAGCTTTGGGACACAGGGGAATGAGCAGTTCTTC.

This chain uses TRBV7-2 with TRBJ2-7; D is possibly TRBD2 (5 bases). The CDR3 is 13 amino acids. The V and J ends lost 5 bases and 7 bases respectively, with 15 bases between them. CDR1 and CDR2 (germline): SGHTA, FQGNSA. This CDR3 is CASSRGLRWEQYF. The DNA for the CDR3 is TGTGCCAGCAGCCGCGGACTCCGGTGGGAGCAGTACTTC. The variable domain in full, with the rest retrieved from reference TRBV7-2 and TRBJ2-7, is GAGVSQSPSNKVTEKGKDVELRCDPISGHTALYWYRQSLGQGLEFLIYFQGNSAPDKSGLPSDRFSAERTGGSVSTLTIQRTQQEDSAVYLCASSRGLRWEQYFGPGTRLTVT.

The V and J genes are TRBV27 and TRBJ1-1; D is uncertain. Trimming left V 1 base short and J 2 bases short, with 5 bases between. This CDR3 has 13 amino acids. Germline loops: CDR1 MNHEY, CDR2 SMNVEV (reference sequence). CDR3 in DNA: TGTGCCAGCAGTTTATACAGAAACACTGAAGCTTTCTTT. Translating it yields CASSLYRNTEAFF.

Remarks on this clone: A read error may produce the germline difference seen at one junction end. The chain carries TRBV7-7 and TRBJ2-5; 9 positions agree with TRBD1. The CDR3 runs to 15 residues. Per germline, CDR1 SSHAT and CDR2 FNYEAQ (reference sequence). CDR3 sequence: CASSPSPGQGGLVDF. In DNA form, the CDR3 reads TGTGCTAGCAGTCCAAGTCCGGGACAGGGAGGGTTGGTAGACTTC.

The CDR3 DNA follows: TGCGCCAGCAGCCAAGGACCAGGTTCCACTGAAGCTTTCTTT. This codes for CASSQGPGSTEAFF. The chain couples TRBV4-3 to TRBJ1-1; D gene uncertain. This CDR3 has 14 amino acids. CDR1 and CDR2 from the germline V gene are LGHNA and YSLEER. Trimming left V 1 base short and J 4 bases short, with 10 bases between.

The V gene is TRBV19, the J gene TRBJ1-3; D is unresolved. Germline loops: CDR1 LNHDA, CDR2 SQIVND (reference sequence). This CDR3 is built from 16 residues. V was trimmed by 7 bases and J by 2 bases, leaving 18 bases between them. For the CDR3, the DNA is TGTGCCAGTACCCTGGGCCGGCCCGGCGCTGGAAACACCATATATTTT. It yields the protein CASTLGRPGAGNTIYF.

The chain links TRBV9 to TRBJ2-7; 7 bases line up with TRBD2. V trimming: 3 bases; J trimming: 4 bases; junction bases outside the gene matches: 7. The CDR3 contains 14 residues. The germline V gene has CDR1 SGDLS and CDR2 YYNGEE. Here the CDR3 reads CASSEASGRYEQYF. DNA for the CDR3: TGTGCCAGCAGCGAGGCTAGCGGCCGTTACGAGCAGTACTTC. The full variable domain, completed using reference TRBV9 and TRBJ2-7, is DSGVTQTPKHLITATGQRVTLRCSPRSGDLSVYWYQQSLDQGLQFLIQYYNGEERAKGNILERFSAQQFPDLHSELNLSSLELGDSALYFCASSEASGRYEQYFGPGTRLTVT.